Below are 16 T cell receptor beta chains sequenced from a single sample in a study of T-cell memory formation after mild COVID-19. One entry per CDR3 protein, called by TCRdb with MiXCR from the 5' RACE reads. Of 400,000 or so distinct CDR3 sequences listed, 15% to 25% were seen once; the top ten hold approximately 8.4%. Material: PBMCs or a T cell subset sorted from them (not recorded which). These receptors came from an adult woman who had mild COVID-19 (a few samples of this study predate the infection). Cell type and time point are not known.

This clonotype was seen more than once but under ten times. The chain employs TRBV7-6 and TRBJ2-2; D is ambiguous. Trimming removed 2 bases from V and 0 bases from J, with 7 bases in between. Per germline, CDR1 SGHVS and CDR2 FNYEAQ. The CDR3 contains 15 residues. In DNA form, the CDR3 reads TGTGCCAGCAGCTTAAGAGACACGAACACCGGGGAGCTGTTTTTT. The encoded protein is CASSLRDTNTGELFF.

CDR3 coding DNA: TGTGCCAGCAGCACCGGACTAGCCCCGGAGACCCAGTACTTC. Translating gives CASSTGLAPETQYF. This chain uses TRBV9 with TRBJ2-5, with 8 nucleotides matching TRBD2. V lost 4 bases, J lost 5 bases, and 7 bases stayed unmatched. CDR3 size: 14 residues. Germline values: CDR1 SGDLS, CDR2 YYNGEE.

Ten or more counts support this clonotype. V and J are TRBV2 and TRBJ2-3, with a weak D call TRBD2 (6 bases). The germline V gene has CDR1 SNHLY and CDR2 FYNNEI. V was shortened by 6 bases and J by 1 base, with 14 bases between the two germline ends. There are 15 residues in the CDR3. CDR3 in DNA: TGTGCCAGCAGCGCTCAGGGAGGTGGCACAGATACGCAGTATTTT. This sequence encodes CASSAQGGGTDTQYF.

The genes are TRBV12-3 or TRBV12-4 and TRBJ2-7, with D possibly being TRBD1 (6 bases). The CDR3 totals 15 residues. V dropped 5 bases and J dropped 2 bases, with 16 bases sitting between them. The CDR3, as DNA: TGTGCCAGCAGTCCCCACCAGGGGCAGACCTACGAGCAGTACTTC. This encodes CASSPHQGQTYEQYF.

This clonotype was seen a handful of times. This chain connects TRBV20-1 to TRBJ2-7; 8 bases are shared with TRBD1. Losses at the gene ends were 6 bases for V and 6 bases for J; bases not matched to a gene: 10. The CDR3 extends over 13 amino acids. Germline CDR1 is DFQATT and CDR2 is SNEGSKA (reference sequence). The CDR3 here is CSAGKDRGGEQYF. CDR3 sequence (DNA): TGCAGTGCGGGGAAAGACAGGGGAGGCGAGCAGTACTTC.

This clonotype was seen a few times. The chain has TRBV9 and TRBJ2-2; maybe TRBD2 (6 bases). This CDR3 region has 16 residues. V was trimmed by 0 bases and J by 5 bases, leaving 14 bases between them. Germline V gene sequence: CDR1 SGDLS, CDR2 YYNGEE. The CDR3 here is CASSVESRGWTGELFF. CDR3 coding DNA: TGTGCCAGCAGCGTAGAATCCCGGGGGTGGACCGGGGAGCTGTTTTTT.

This clonotype has a handful of counts. The chain joins TRBV11-2 to TRBJ2-1, with D perhaps being TRBD1 or TRBD2 (5 bases each). Deletions cut 5 bases from V and 10 bases from J, with 12 bases between. Germline-derived CDR1 and CDR2 are SGHAT and FQNNGV. CDR3 length equals 12 residues. The DNA of the CDR3 is TGTGCCAGCAGCCCTGGGACCCCAGAGCAGTTCTTC. Protein: CASSPGTPEQFF.

This chain links TRBV30 with TRBJ1-2; D is unclear. The CDR3 covers 12 residues. Trimming pared 5 bases from V and 1 base from J, leaving 8 bases between. Germline CDR1 and CDR2: GTSNPN and SVGIG (reference sequence). DNA of the CDR3: TGTGCCTGGGGGTCTTTTAACTATGGCTACACCTTC. Its protein product is CAWGSFNYGYTF.

The V gene is TRBV6-2 or TRBV6-3, the J gene TRBJ2-5, with 11 bases identical to TRBD2. V shed 2 bases, J shed 5 bases, and the junction held 4 bases outside the gene matches. Germline values: CDR1 MNHEY, CDR2 SVGEGT. The CDR3 consists of 15 residues. CDR3 DNA: TGTGCCAGCAGTTACGGTGCTAGCGGGAGGGAGACCCAGTACTTC. Encoded protein: CASSYGASGRETQYF.

In regard to this clonotype: Sequence at one end of the junction differs from germline and may be a read error. This chain joins TRBV12-3 or TRBV12-4 and TRBJ2-1, with D possibly TRBD2 on 6 matching bases. This CDR3 contains 18 residues. The CDR3 is CASRLGTGRERPYNEQFF. The CDR3 DNA reads as TGTGCCAGCAGGTTAGGAACGGGCCGGGAGCGGCCCTACAATGAGCAGTTCTTC.

This clonotype has just one count. The V and J genes are TRBV7-3 and TRBJ2-5; D uncertain. Germline CDR1 SGHTA, CDR2 FQGTGA. Trimming left V 3 bases short and J 4 bases short, with 9 bases between. The CDR3 length is 13 residues. The CDR3 spells CASSLGRAETQYF. The CDR3 region has the DNA TGTGCCAGCAGCTTGGGTCGAGCAGAGACCCAGTACTTC.

This clonotype was observed a handful of times. This chain links TRBV9 with TRBJ2-3; 10 bases match TRBD2. The V gene end was trimmed by 5 bases and the J gene end by 4 bases; junction bases not matched to a gene: 10. Per germline, CDR1 SGDLS and CDR2 YYNGEE. The CDR3 is made up of 16 amino acids. In DNA form, the CDR3 reads TGTGCCAGCAGACCATCACTAGCGGGGTTGGCAGATACGCAGTATTTT. Translated, it gives CASRPSLAGLADTQYF.

The rearrangement joins TRBV27 to TRBJ1-5; D is ambiguous. CDR3 length: 15 residues. V lost 0 bases and J lost 3, with 9 bases in between. Germline CDR1 MNHEY, CDR2 SMNVEV (reference sequence). Here the CDR3 reads CASSLSAGVNQPQHF. The CDR3, as DNA: TGTGCCAGCAGTTTATCGGCAGGCGTCAATCAGCCCCAGCATTTT.

The chain links TRBV6-5 to TRBJ1-1; D gene ambiguous. The CDR3 runs to 13 residues. Germline V CDR1 and CDR2: MNHEY, SVGAGI. The V end lost 2 bases, the J end lost 11 bases, and 15 bases lay between the germline ends. The DNA for the CDR3 is TGTGCCAGCAGTTACGGGGAAGGCGGCCGGGCTTTCTTT. This gives the protein CASSYGEGGRAFF.

This clonotype was detected only a few times. This rearrangement joins TRBV7-9 to TRBJ2-1; 13 bases agree with TRBD2. Germline V lookup: CDR1 SEHNR, CDR2 FQNEAQ (reference sequence). The CDR3 extends over 15 amino acids. V trimming: 5 bases; J trimming: 8 bases; junction bases outside the gene matches: 6. CDR3 DNA: TGTGCCAGCAGCCCGGGACTAGCGGGAAGGGATGAGCAGTTCTTC. It encodes CASSPGLAGRDEQFF.

The chain links TRBV5-1 to TRBJ2-5; no clear D. CDR3 length: 15 amino acids. The germline gives CDR1 SGHRS, CDR2 YFSETQ. V was pared by 0 bases and J by 5 bases, with 14 bases between. CDR3 sequence (DNA): TGCGCCAGCAGCTTGGCGGCAGCCGGTATGGAGACCCAGTACTTC. This sequence encodes CASSLAAAGMETQYF.